A single sample is the source of the 23 T cell receptor beta chains below, sequenced in a study of beta chain features in type 1 diabetes (dated by TCRdb to the late 2010s). The receptor library was made with the immunoSEQ multiplex PCR assay. The entire isolated RNA was reverse transcribed using the High Capacity cDNA Reverse Transcription Kit, and thus expressed TCRB transcripts were sequenced. The source is immuneACCESS, and TCRdb retained only in-frame sequences with V and J called. Part of the clones is not carried over; for the studies checked, unresolved V genes explain less than half of this, and the remainder is unexplained. For this sample the table gives about 150,000 clones, of which around 10% were detected only once. Of the sample, around 2% falls within the top ten clones. Source material: central memory CD4+ T cells from blood. These receptors all come from a man between 18 and 29 years old in good health.

V is TRBV7-9 and J is TRBJ2-5, with 7 bases lining up with TRBD2. The CDR3 spans 13 residues. Per germline, CDR1 SEHNR and CDR2 FQNEAQ (reference sequence). V shed 3 bases and J 4 bases; nucleotides not matched to a gene: 2. CDR3 bases: TGTGCCAGCAGCTTCGGCGGGGGAGAGACCCAGTACTTC. Translating it yields CASSFGGGETQYF.

This chain links TRBV14 with TRBJ1-1, with D uncertain. Trimming pared 0 bases from V and 5 bases from J, leaving 13 bases between. The CDR3 consists of 15 residues. Germline CDR1 reads SGHDN; CDR2 reads FVKESK. CDR3 DNA sequence: TGTGCCAGCAGCCAAGATCGTGGACGGTCGACTGAAGCTTTCTTT. Translation: CASSQDRGRSTEAFF.

The rearrangement uses TRBV5-4 and TRBJ2-7; TRBD2 matches 12 bases. The CDR3 sequence is 14 residues long. CDR1 is SGHNT, CDR2 YYREEE, per germline (reference sequence). Trimming took 4 bases from V and 3 from J; bases not matched to a gene: 2. CDR3 loop: CASSRTSGDYEQYF. CDR3 sequence (DNA): TGTGCCAGCAGCCGGACTAGCGGGGACTACGAGCAGTACTTC.

This rearrangement joins TRBV19 to TRBJ2-4; maybe TRBD1 (6 bases). Trimming cost V 0 bases and J 0 bases, with 12 bases left between them. The CDR3 has 17 residues. Germline-derived CDR1 and CDR2 are LNHDA and SQIVND (reference sequence). CDR3 DNA sequence: TGTGCCAGTAGTATAGATAGGGGGATCCCAGCCAAAAACATTCAGTACTTC. This codes for CASSIDRGIPAKNIQYF. The variable domain in full, with the rest retrieved from reference TRBV19 and TRBJ2-4, is DGGITQSPKYLFRKEGQNVTLSCEQNLNHDAMYWYRQDPGQGLRLIYYSQIVNDFQKGDIAEGYSVSREKKESFPLTVTSAQKNPTAFYLCASSIDRGIPAKNIQYFGAGTRLSVL.

This clone has a handful of counts. The chain carries TRBV7-2 and TRBJ2-4, with 10 bases lining up with TRBD1. The V gene end was trimmed by 1 base and the J gene end by 1 base; junction bases not matched to a gene: 1. The germline V gene encodes CDR1 SGHTA and CDR2 FQGNSA. The CDR3 runs 16 residues. The CDR3 DNA is TGTGCCAGCAGCTTAGGACAGGGGGCTGCCAAAAACATTCAGTACTTC. Protein: CASSLGQGAAKNIQYF.

This clone was counted only a few times. V gene TRBV4-2 combines with J gene TRBJ2-5; TRBD2 aligns across 9 bases. CDR1 is LGHNA, CDR2 YNFKEQ, per germline. With 1 base clipped from V and 5 bases from J, the junction kept 5 bases outside the gene matches. The CDR3 is 15 amino acids. This CDR3 is CASSQGSLAGETQYF. The DNA of the CDR3 is TGTGCCAGCAGCCAAGGGTCACTAGCGGGTGAGACCCAGTACTTC.

This clone was counted at least ten times. The chain uses TRBV7-2 and TRBJ2-5; D ambiguous. The CDR3 extends over 13 amino acids. Trimming cost V 1 base and J 2 bases, with 5 bases left between them. Germline V gene sequence: CDR1 SGHTA, CDR2 FQGNSA. In nucleotides, the CDR3 is TGTGCCAGCAGCTTAGGGGCGCAAGAGACCCAGTACTTC. Protein sequence: CASSLGAQETQYF. Looking up the rest from reference TRBV7-2 and TRBJ2-5 gives the full variable domain: GAGVSQSPSNKVTEKGKDVELRCDPISGHTALYWYRQSLGQGLEFLIYFQGNSAPDKSGLPSDRFSAERTGGSVSTLTIQRTQQEDSAVYLCASSLGAQETQYFGPGTRLLVL.

With regard to this clone: A single base separates this from a much larger clone, so it may be a read error. This rearrangement joins TRBV5-1 to TRBJ2-4; a possible D gene is TRBD1 (5 bases). This CDR3 has 14 residues. The V end lost 1 base, the J end lost 7 bases, and 12 bases lay between the germline ends. Germline-derived CDR1 and CDR2 are SGHRS and YFSETQ. This chain's CDR3 is CASSLRGDENIQYF. The CDR3 DNA follows: TGCGCCAGCAGCTTGAGGGGCGACGAGAACATTCAGTACTTC. Full variable domain (missing parts from reference TRBV5-1 and TRBJ2-4): KAGVTQTPRYLIKTRGQQVTLSCSPISGHRSVSWYQQTPGQGLQFLFEYFSETQRNKGNFPGRFSGRQFSNSRSEMNVSTLELGDSALYLCASSLRGDENIQYFGAGTRLSVL.

This chain connects TRBV7-2 to TRBJ2-6; D gene uncertain. Germline V gene sequence: CDR1 SGHTA, CDR2 FQGNSA. The V end was cut by 1 base, the J end by 7 bases, with 11 bases between. The CDR3 runs to 15 residues. CDR3: CASSLDSSLANVLTF. DNA of the CDR3: TGTGCCAGCAGCTTAGATTCATCCTTAGCCAACGTCCTGACTTTC.

This chain joins TRBV4-1 and TRBJ1-4; TRBD1 matches 9 bases. The CDR3 covers 14 residues. Germline CDR1 reads MGHRA; CDR2 reads YSYEKL. Trimming took 7 bases from V and 7 from J; bases not matched to a gene: 7. The CDR3 DNA is TGCGCCAGCAAGCACAGGGGGCGATCTGAAAAACTGTTTTTT. It is translated as CASKHRGRSEKLFF.

This clone was detected ten times or more. V is TRBV5-1 and J is TRBJ2-5; D remains ambiguous. V was shortened by 0 bases and J by 5 bases, with 8 bases between the two germline ends. The CDR3 spans 13 residues. Germline CDR1 SGHRS, CDR2 YFSETQ. CDR3 DNA: TGCGCCAGCAGCTTGGCCGGGCGGGAGACCCAGTACTTC. Translation gives CASSLAGRETQYF.

CDR3 in amino acids: CASKETPSYNEQFF. The CDR3 DNA sequence: TGTGCCAGCAAGGAGACTCCCTCCTACAATGAGCAGTTCTTC. The rearrangement links TRBV28 to TRBJ2-1; D gene ambiguous. This CDR3 is 14 amino acids long. Germline V gene lookup returns CDR1 MDHEN and CDR2 SYDVKM. The V end was cut by 7 bases, the J end by 0 bases, with 10 bases between.

This clone was seen a few times. The J gene is TRBJ1-2, the V gene TRBV21-1. TRBV21-1 is designated a pseudogene. The CDR3 sequence is 10 residues long. CDR3 DNA sequence: TGTGCCAGCTTTCGGGAGAGGTACACCTTC. It is translated as CASFRERYTF.

This rearrangement joins TRBV7-7 to TRBJ2-3; 9 nucleotides match TRBD1. V dropped 2 bases and J dropped 4; count of bases not matched to a gene: 10. Germline lookup yields CDR1 SSHAT and CDR2 FNYEAQ (reference sequence). CDR3 length equals 17 residues. The CDR3 DNA reads as TGTGCCAGCAGCTTAAGGGCCGGGACAGGGAATGCAGATACGCAGTATTTT. Residues: CASSLRAGTGNADTQYF.

A few counts support this clone. The V and J genes are TRBV4-1 and TRBJ1-4, with D possibly being TRBD1 (6 bases). V was clipped by 0 bases and J by 7 bases, with 12 bases between them. The CDR3 covers 15 residues. The germline CDR1 and CDR2 sequences are MGHRA and YSYEKL. In DNA form, the CDR3 reads TGCGCCAGCAGCCAAGATACGGGGGCGGGTGAAAAACTGTTTTTT. Amino acid sequence: CASSQDTGAGEKLFF.

This clone was seen only a few times. The chain uses TRBV9 and TRBJ1-1, with D maybe TRBD1 (5 bases). The CDR3 consists of 15 residues. Per germline, CDR1 SGDLS and CDR2 YYNGEE. V was cut by 0 bases and J by 4 bases, with 13 bases left in between. The CDR3 is CASSVDGGAGTEAFF. In DNA form, the CDR3 reads TGTGCCAGCAGCGTAGATGGAGGGGCTGGCACTGAAGCTTTCTTT.

This clone was seen more than once but under ten times. The chain carries TRBV5-1 and TRBJ2-4; 8 nucleotides line up with TRBD1. CDR3 length: 14 amino acids. Unmatched junction bases numbered 7, after V lost 2 bases and J lost 9 bases. CDR1 SGHRS and CDR2 YFSETQ come from the germline V gene. The CDR3 nucleotides read TGCGCCAGCAGCTTCCAGGGGGCCGTTGGCATTCAGTACTTC. Protein product: CASSFQGAVGIQYF.

The gene calls are TRBV6-5 and TRBJ2-1; no clear D gene. V was trimmed by 6 bases and J by 10 bases, leaving 13 bases between them. The CDR3 spans 12 residues. Germline CDR1 reads MNHEY; CDR2 reads SVGAGI. DNA for the CDR3: TGTGCCAGCAGCGTCAGTAGAAGCGAGCAGTTCTTC. It yields the protein CASSVSRSEQFF.

In its sample, this clone was seen a few times. The J gene is TRBJ2-1, the V gene TRBV15, with 8 bases matching TRBD1. The CDR3 consists of 15 residues. V shed 2 bases, J shed 6 bases, and the junction held 6 bases outside the gene matches. Per the germline V gene, CDR1 is LNHNV and CDR2 is YYDKDF (reference sequence). CDR3: CATSRRQGRVNEQFF. CDR3 nucleotides: TGTGCCACCAGCAGAAGACAGGGGCGGGTCAATGAGCAGTTCTTC.

The V call is TRBV5-1, the J call TRBJ2-7; possibly TRBD2 for D (6 bases). Deletions cut 3 bases from V and 3 bases from J, with 13 bases between. The CDR3 contains 14 residues. Per the germline V gene, CDR1 is SGHRS and CDR2 is YFSETQ. CDR3 coding DNA: TGCGCCAGCAGCTCCGGGGACTCCGTCTACGAGCAGTACTTC. Protein: CASSSGDSVYEQYF.

V gene TRBV29-1 combines with J gene TRBJ1-2; tentatively, D is TRBD1 (6 bases). Looked up from germline, CDR1 is SQVTM and CDR2 is ANQGSEA. CDR3 length equals 12 residues. Trimming took 6 bases from V and 5 from J, leaving 13 bases between them. CDR3 residues: CSVRGGLYGYTF. CDR3 bases: TGCAGCGTGCGAGGGGGTTTATATGGCTACACCTTC.

This clone was seen a handful of times. The CDR3 nucleotides are TGTGCCAGCAGCTTGGAACCCAAAGAGACCCAGTACTTC. The encoded protein is CASSLEPKETQYF. The V call is TRBV5-7, the J call TRBJ2-5; D call uncertain. TRBV5-7 qualifies as an ORF whose function is uncertain. The CDR3 totals 13 residues. With 0 bases removed from V and 3 bases from J, the gap between germline ends came to 6 bases.

The chain recombines TRBV7-9 with TRBJ1-2; weak D call: TRBD1 (5 bases). Trimming shortened V by 2 bases and J by 5 bases, and 18 bases separated the two germline ends. The CDR3 totals 16 residues. The germline CDR1 and CDR2 sequences are SEHNR and FQNEAQ (reference sequence). In DNA, the CDR3 is TGTGCCAGCAGCTTATTAGCAGGGAGGGACGATTATGGCTACACCTTC. Its protein is CASSLLAGRDDYGYTF.